One and the same sample provided the 10 T cell receptor beta chains below, sequenced in a study of Ad26.COV2.S vaccination and SARS-CoV-2 variants. As for treatment: roughly 20 received Ad26.COV2.S at low or high dose, single or two shots; about 5 received placebo; per-sample allocation not given. Day 63 after the first vaccine or placebo injection was the time point for sampling. Measured with immunoSEQ multiplex PCR; TCRdb has only the in-frame clones, and not every one. The table lists about 350,000 clones, 87% of them singletons. Sequencing used peripheral blood, obtained in a trial of Ad26.COV2.S vaccine versus placebo. The receptors originated from a person aged 18-60 years who received the Ad26.COV2.S COVID-19 vaccine or a placebo.

This chain connects TRBV4-1 to TRBJ2-5; 7 bases are a match to TRBD1. The CDR3 has 14 residues. Germline V lookup: CDR1 MGHRA, CDR2 YSYEKL. With 4 bases clipped from V and 1 base from J, the junction kept 3 bases outside the gene matches. This CDR3 reads CASSPRDSQETQYF. CDR3 sequence (DNA): TGCGCCAGCAGCCCTCGGGACAGCCAAGAGACCCAGTACTTC.

This chain's CDR3 is CASSARDFPSYNEQFF. The CDR3 DNA sequence: TGTGCCAGCAGCGCGAGGGACTTCCCCTCCTACAATGAGCAGTTCTTC. The V gene is TRBV9, the J gene TRBJ2-1; D possibly corresponds to TRBD2 (6 bases). The CDR3 has 16 amino acids. The V gene lost 3 bases and the J gene lost 0 bases, with 13 bases spanning the gap. Germline CDR1 and CDR2: SGDLS and YYNGEE.

This chain links TRBV5-4 with TRBJ2-1; the D is unclear. V lost 4 bases and J 6 bases, leaving 11 bases between the germline ends. Germline V CDR1 and CDR2: SGHNT, YYREEE (reference sequence). There are 13 residues in the CDR3. CDR3 sequence reads: CASSPPEFNEQFF. The CDR3 DNA sequence: TGTGCCAGCAGCCCGCCAGAGTTCAATGAGCAGTTCTTC.

V usage is TRBV6-2 or TRBV6-3 and J usage is TRBJ1-1; a possible D gene is TRBD1 (6 bases). The CDR3 has 13 residues. CDR1 and CDR2 from the germline V gene are MNHEY and SVGEGT. Trimming pared 5 bases from V and 5 bases from J, leaving 12 bases between. This chain's CDR3 is CASSPNRVTEAFF. The CDR3, as DNA: TGTGCCAGCAGTCCGAACAGGGTGACTGAAGCTTTCTTT.

V is TRBV29-1 and J is TRBJ2-7, with D possibly being TRBD1 or TRBD2 (5 bases each). This CDR3 contains 13 residues. Trimming removed 1 base at V and 2 bases at J, with 9 bases between. Germline CDR1 reads SQVTM; CDR2 reads ANQGSEA. The CDR3 loop is CSVEAGPAYEQYF. Written as DNA, the CDR3 is TGCAGCGTTGAAGCGGGGCCGGCCTACGAGCAGTACTTC.

This clone was observed once. The gene calls are TRBV7-9 and TRBJ2-5, with 7 bases lining up with TRBD2. Looked up from germline, CDR1 is SEHNR and CDR2 is FQNEAQ (reference sequence). The CDR3 length is 14 residues. V was pared by 7 bases and J by 9 bases, with 14 bases of the junction left unmatched. The CDR3, as DNA: TGTGCCAGCACCCCCGGGACTACTCTAGGGGCCCAGTACTTC. This encodes CASTPGTTLGAQYF.

Only a few counts were recorded for this clone. This chain joins TRBV3-1 (or the pseudogene TRBV3-2) and TRBJ1-6; 9 nucleotides align to TRBD1. The CDR3 runs 15 residues. Germline values: CDR1 LGHDT, CDR2 YNNKEL (reference sequence). With 3 bases clipped from V and 8 bases from J, the junction kept 5 bases outside the gene matches. The CDR3 sequence is CASSQGTGMDSPLHF. CDR3 sequence (DNA): TGTGCCAGCAGCCAGGGGACAGGGATGGATTCACCCCTCCACTTT.

This chain joins TRBV2 and TRBJ2-6; 11 bases fit TRBD1. V lost 6 bases, J lost 0 bases, and 13 bases stayed unmatched. The CDR3 has 20 residues. The germline V gene has CDR1 SNHLY and CDR2 FYNNEI. DNA for the CDR3: TGTGCCAGCAGGGGGCTGGGACCGGGACAGGGGGACTCTGGGGCCAACGTCCTGACTTTC. It codes for CASRGLGPGQGDSGANVLTF.

This clone appeared a few times. V usage is TRBV3-1 (or the pseudogene TRBV3-2) and J usage is TRBJ2-7, with 13 bases identical to TRBD2. CDR1 and CDR2 (germline): LGHDT, YNNKEL (reference sequence). Germline trimming cut 4 bases from V and 1 base from J; bases unmatched to any gene: 4. The CDR3 length is 16 residues. This CDR3 reads CASSRTSGGVSYEQYF. The CDR3 DNA reads TGTGCCAGCAGCCGGACTAGCGGGGGCGTTTCCTACGAGCAGTACTTC.

This clone was seen only a few times. This chain joins TRBV11-2 and TRBJ1-2; TRBD1 agrees at 7 bases. Germline CDR1 reads SGHAT; CDR2 reads FQNNGV. V dropped 5 bases and J dropped 6; count of bases not matched to a gene: 9. This CDR3 region has 14 residues. CDR3 sequence: CASSIQTGRDGYTF. The CDR3 coding sequence is TGTGCCAGCAGCATTCAGACAGGGCGGGATGGCTACACCTTC.